The sequence of this T cell receptor beta chain was determined in a study of T cell repertoires and Cas9 in healthy adults (dated by TCRdb to 2017 to 2018). With respect to the entire study: Within the CD4 and CD8 compartments, the researchers characterized SpCas9-reactive T cells in terms of multi-effector potency, cytotoxicity and lineage determination. Preexisting T cell immunity against the Streptococcus pyogenes Cas9 nuclease (SpCas9) used in CRISPR gene editing was examined in the study.

The library relied on the immunoSEQ multiplex PCR assay. This is the immuneACCESS table as TCRdb keeps it, with only in-frame sequences that have V and J called. A part of the clones is gone; compared with another copy, unresolved V genes explain less than half, and the rest is unexplained. Present in this sample are around 20,000 clones, roughly 90% of which were seen just once. The ten biggest clones cover roughly 0.7% of the sample. Overall results and qualifications from the work: SpCas9-reactive regulatory T cells were reported to mitigate proliferation and function of SpCas9-reactive effector T cells in vitro.

Donors were healthy humans. V is pruned by 4 bases and J by 4 bases, leaving 7 bases of the junction without a gene match. The germline V gene sets CDR1 to LGHNA and CDR2 to YNFKEQ. The CDR3, cysteine through phenylalanine, is 15 amino acids long. Of the read, only the CDR3 DNA is kept; its 45 bases are in frame from base 1. The sample holds one count of this clone. Its antigen has not been determined. Within one base of it there is no much larger clone, and no base qualities were kept. This chain joins TRBV4-2 to TRBJ2-3, with 8 bases in between that match TRBD2. The sample was CD4+ effector T cells (CD127+, CD25-, CD137-, CD154-) from PBMCs; culture status not recorded. This clonotype originated in a human donor in good health. The CDR3 protein sequence reads: CASSLRSGGSDTQYF. DNA sequence: TGTGCCAGCAGCCTTCGGAGCGGGGGTTCAGATACGCAGTATTTT.